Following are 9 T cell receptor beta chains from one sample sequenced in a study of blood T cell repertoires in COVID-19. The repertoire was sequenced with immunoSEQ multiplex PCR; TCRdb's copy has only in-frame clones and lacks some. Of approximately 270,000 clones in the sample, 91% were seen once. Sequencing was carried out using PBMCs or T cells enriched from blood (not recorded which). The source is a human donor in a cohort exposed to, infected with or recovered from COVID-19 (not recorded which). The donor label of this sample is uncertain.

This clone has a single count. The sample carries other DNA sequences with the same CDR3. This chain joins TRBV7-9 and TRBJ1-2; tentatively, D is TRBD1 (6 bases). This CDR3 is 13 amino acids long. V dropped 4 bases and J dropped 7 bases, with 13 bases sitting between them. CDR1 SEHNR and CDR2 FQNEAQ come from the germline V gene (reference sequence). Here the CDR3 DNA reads TGTGCCAGCAGCTCCGGACAGAACAGTGGCTACACCTTC. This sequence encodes CASSSGQNSGYTF.

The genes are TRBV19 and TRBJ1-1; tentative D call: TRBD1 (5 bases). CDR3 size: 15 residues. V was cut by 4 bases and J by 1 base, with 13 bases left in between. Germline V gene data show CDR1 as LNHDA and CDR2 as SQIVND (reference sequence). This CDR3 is CASSTRQPGNTEAFF. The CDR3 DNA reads TGTGCCAGTAGTACCAGACAGCCGGGGAACACTGAAGCTTTCTTT.

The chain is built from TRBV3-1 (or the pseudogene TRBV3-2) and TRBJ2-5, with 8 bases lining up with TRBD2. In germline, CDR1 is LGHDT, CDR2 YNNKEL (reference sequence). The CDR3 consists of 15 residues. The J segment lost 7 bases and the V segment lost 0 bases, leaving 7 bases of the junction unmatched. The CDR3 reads CASSQDRSGGGTQYF. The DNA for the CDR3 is TGTGCCAGCAGCCAAGACCGAAGCGGGGGAGGGACCCAGTACTTC.

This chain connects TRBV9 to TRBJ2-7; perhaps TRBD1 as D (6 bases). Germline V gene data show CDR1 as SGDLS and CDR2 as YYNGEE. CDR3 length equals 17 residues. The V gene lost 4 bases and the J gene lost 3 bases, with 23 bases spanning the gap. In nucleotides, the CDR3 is TGTGCCAGCAGCCCCCGGGCAGGGGTCCTTGTGGGCTACGAGCAGTACTTC. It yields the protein CASSPRAGVLVGYEQYF.

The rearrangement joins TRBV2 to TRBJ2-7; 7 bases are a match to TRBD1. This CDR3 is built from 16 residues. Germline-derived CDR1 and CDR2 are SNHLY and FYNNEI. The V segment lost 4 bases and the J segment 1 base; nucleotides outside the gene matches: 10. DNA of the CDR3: TGTGCCAGCAGTGCCACAGGGGCGCGGGTTTCCTACGAGCAGTACTTC. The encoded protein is CASSATGARVSYEQYF.

The CDR3 loop is CASSSAGGYGYTF. The CDR3 bases are TGTGCCAGCAGTTCGGCAGGGGGCTATGGCTACACCTTC. This chain uses TRBV6-2 or TRBV6-3 with TRBJ1-2, with TRBD1 identical over 7 bases. This CDR3 comprises 13 residues. Germline V CDR1 and CDR2: MNHEY, SVGEGT. J was trimmed by 4 bases and V by 4 bases; bases with no gene match: 3.

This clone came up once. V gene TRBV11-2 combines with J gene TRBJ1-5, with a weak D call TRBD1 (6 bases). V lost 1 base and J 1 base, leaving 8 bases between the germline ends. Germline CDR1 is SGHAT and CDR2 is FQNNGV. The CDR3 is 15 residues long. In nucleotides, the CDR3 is TGTGCCAGCAGCTTAGGGGGGCGAAGCAATCAGCCCCAGCATTTT. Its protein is CASSLGGRSNQPQHF.

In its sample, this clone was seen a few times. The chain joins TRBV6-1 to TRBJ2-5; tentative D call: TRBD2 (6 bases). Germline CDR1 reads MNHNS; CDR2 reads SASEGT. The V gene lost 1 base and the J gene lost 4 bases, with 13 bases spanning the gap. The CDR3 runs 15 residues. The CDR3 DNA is TGTGCCAGCAGTGAAGGTCATGGAGGGGCAGAGACCCAGTACTTC. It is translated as CASSEGHGGAETQYF.

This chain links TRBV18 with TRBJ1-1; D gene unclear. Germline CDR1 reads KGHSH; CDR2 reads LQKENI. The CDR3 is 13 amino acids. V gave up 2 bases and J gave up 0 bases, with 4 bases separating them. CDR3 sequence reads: CASSPGMNTEAFF. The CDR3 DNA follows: TGTGCCAGCTCACCAGGCATGAACACTGAAGCTTTCTTT.